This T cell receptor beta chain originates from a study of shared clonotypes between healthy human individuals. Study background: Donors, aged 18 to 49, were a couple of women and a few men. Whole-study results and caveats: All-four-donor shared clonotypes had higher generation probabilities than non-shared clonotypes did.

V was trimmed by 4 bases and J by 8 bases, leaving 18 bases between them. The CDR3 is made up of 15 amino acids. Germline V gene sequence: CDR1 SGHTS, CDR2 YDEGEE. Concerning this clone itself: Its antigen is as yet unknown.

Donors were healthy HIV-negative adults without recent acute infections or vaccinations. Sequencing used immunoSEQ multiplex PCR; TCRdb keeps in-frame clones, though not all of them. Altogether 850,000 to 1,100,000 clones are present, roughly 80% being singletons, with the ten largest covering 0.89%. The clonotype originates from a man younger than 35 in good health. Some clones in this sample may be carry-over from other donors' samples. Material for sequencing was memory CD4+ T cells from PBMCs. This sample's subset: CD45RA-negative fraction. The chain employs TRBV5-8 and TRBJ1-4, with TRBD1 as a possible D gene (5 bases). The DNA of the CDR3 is TGTGCCAGCAGCCTGGGGGACGCGGGAGGAGAAAAACTGTTTTTT. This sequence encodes CASSLGDAGGEKLFF. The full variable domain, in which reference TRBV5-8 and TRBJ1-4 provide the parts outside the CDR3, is EAGVTQSPTHLIKTRGQQATLRCSPISGHTSVYWYQQALGLGLQFLLWYDEGEERNRGNFPPRFSGRQFPNYSSELNVNALELEDSALYLCASSLGDAGGEKLFFGSGTQLSVL.